This T cell receptor beta chain was recorded in a study of T cells after posttransplantation cyclophosphamide. Overall study results and limits: Donor-recipient repertoire similarity was low at 1-2 months, rising over year one. Recipient CMV seropositivity and CMV reactivation strongly tracked TRB clonality. Skin or GI-infiltrating T cells shared few TRB sequences with blood.

This clone has a count of ten or more. The antigen remains unidentified. This table comes from immunoSEQ multiplex PCR, and its TCRdb copy is limited to in-frame clones, with some not included. This sample carries tens of thousands of clones, none of them present only once. The material sequenced was PBMCs. This clonotype was sampled from a woman in her sixties in good health, CMV-negative, and a related stem cell transplant donor.

The CDR3 sequence: CASSKTGYEQYF. CDR3 DNA: TGTGCCAGCAGTAAGACAGGGTACGAGCAGTACTTC. The gene calls are TRBV7-8 and TRBJ2-7, with TRBD1 matching over 7 bases. Per germline, CDR1 SGHVS and CDR2 FQNEAQ. The CDR3 runs to 12 residues. Trimming cost V 6 bases and J 4 bases; bases outside gene matches: 3.